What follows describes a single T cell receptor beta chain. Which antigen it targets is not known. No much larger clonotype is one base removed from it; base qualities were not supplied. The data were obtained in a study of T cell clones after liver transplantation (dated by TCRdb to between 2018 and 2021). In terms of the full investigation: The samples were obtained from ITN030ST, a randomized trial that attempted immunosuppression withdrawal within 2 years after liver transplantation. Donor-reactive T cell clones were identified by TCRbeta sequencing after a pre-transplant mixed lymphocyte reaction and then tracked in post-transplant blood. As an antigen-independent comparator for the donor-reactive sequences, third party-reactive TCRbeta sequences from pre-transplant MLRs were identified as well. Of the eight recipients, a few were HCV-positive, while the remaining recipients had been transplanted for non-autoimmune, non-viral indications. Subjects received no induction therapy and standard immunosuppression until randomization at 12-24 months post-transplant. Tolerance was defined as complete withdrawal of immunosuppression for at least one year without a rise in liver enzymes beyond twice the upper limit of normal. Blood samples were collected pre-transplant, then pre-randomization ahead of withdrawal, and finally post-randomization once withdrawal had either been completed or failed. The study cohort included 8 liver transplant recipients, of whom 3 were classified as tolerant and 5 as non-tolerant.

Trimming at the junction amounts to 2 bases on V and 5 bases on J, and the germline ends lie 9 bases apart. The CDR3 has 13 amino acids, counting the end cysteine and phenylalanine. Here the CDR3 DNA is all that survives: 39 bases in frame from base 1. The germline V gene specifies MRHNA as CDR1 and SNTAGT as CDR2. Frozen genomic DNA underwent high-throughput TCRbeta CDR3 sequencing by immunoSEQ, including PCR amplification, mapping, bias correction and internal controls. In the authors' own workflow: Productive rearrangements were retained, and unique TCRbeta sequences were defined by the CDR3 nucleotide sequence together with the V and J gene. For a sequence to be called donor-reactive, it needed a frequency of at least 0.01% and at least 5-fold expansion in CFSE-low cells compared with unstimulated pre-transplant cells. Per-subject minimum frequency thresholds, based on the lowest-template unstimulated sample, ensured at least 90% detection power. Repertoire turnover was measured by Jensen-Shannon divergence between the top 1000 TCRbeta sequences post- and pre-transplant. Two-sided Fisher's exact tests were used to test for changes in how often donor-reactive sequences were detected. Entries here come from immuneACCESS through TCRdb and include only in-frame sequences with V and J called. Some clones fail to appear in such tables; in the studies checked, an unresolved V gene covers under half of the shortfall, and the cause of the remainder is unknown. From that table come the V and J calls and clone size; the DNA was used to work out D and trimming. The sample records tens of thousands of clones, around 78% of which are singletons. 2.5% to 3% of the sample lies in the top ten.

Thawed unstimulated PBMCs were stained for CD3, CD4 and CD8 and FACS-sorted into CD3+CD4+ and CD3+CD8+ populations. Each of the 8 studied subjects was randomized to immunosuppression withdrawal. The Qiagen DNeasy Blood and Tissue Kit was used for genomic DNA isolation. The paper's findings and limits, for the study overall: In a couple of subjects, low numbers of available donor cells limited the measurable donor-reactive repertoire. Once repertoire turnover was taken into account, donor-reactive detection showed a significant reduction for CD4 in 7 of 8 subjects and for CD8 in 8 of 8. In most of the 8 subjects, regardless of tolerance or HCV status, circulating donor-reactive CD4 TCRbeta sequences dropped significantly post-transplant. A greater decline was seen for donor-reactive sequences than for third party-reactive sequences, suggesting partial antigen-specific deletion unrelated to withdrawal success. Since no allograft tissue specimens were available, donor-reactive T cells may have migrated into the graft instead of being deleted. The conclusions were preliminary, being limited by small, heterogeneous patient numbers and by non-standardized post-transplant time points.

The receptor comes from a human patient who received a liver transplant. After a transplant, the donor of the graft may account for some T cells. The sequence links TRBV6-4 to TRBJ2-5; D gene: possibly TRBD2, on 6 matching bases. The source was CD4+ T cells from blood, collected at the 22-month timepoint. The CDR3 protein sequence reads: CASSDEAGETQYF. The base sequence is TGTGCCAGCAGTGACGAGGCGGGGGAGACCCAGTACTTC.